The 10 T cell receptor beta chains in this list originate from one sample, sequenced in a study of Ad26.COV2.S vaccination and SARS-CoV-2 variants. Treatment here: roughly 18 received Ad26.COV2.S at low or high dose, single or two shots; a few received placebo; per-sample allocation not given. Specimen acquisition occurred on day 63 following the initial vaccine or placebo injection. The repertoire was sequenced with immunoSEQ multiplex PCR; TCRdb's copy has only in-frame clones and lacks some. The sample gives about half a million clones, about 89% of which show up once; 1.7% is in the top ten. The source was peripheral blood, collected in a trial of Ad26.COV2.S vaccine versus placebo. Receptor source: a person between 18 and 60 years old who received the Ad26.COV2.S COVID-19 vaccine or a placebo.

The rearrangement links TRBV19 to TRBJ1-2; 7 bases align to TRBD1. Germline V lookup: CDR1 LNHDA, CDR2 SQIVND (reference sequence). The trim removed 10 bases at V and 9 bases at J, leaving 17 bases unmatched. The CDR3 covers 14 residues. Written as DNA, the CDR3 is TGTGCCACCTGTCCGGGACAGAACCTGTGTCGCTACACCTTC. This encodes CATCPGQNLCRYTF.

The gene calls are TRBV30 and TRBJ1-5; the match to TRBD1 covers 7 bases. V was pared by 3 bases and J by 2 bases, with 4 bases of the junction left unmatched. The germline CDR1 and CDR2 sequences are GTSNPN and SVGIG (reference sequence). This CDR3 has 14 residues. The CDR3 spells CAWSTGTGNQPQHF. CDR3 in DNA: TGTGCCTGGAGCACCGGGACAGGCAATCAGCCCCAGCATTTT.

V is TRBV30 and J is TRBJ1-1, with D perhaps TRBD1 (5 bases). The CDR3 length is 15 residues. Germline assignment: CDR1 GTSNPN and CDR2 SVGIG (reference sequence). V was shortened by 8 bases and J by 1 base, with 20 bases between the two germline ends. As DNA, the CDR3 is TGTGCCGGGGGACTAACAGGTGCGTGGAACACTGAAGCTTTCTTT. It yields the protein CAGGLTGAWNTEAFF.

This chain joins TRBV15 and TRBJ2-7; TRBD2 agrees at 8 bases. V lost 1 base to trimming and J lost 1 base; unmatched junction nucleotides: 6. Germline V CDR1 and CDR2: LNHNV, YYDKDF (reference sequence). There are 16 residues in the CDR3. CDR3 DNA sequence: TGTGCCACCAGCAGAGTTCTGGAGCGGGAGTCCTACGAGCAGTACTTC. This encodes CATSRVLERESYEQYF.

The CDR3 region is CASSVGLGSLGANSPLHF. CDR3 nucleotides: TGTGCCAGCAGCGTAGGGTTGGGGAGTTTGGGGGCTAATTCACCCCTCCACTTT. The chain has TRBV9 and TRBJ1-6; D is perhaps TRBD1 (6 bases). Germline V gene lookup returns CDR1 SGDLS and CDR2 YYNGEE. The V gene lost 0 bases and the J gene lost 6 bases, with 19 bases spanning the gap. There are 18 residues in the CDR3.

Here the CDR3 reads CASSSHQETQYF. The CDR3 bases are TGCGCCAGCAGCTCGCACCAAGAGACCCAGTACTTC. J is TRBJ2-5 and V is TRBV5-1; D not resolved. CDR3 size: 12 residues. Deletions cut 3 bases from V and 0 bases from J, with 3 bases between. Germline CDR1 and CDR2: SGHRS and YFSETQ.

The V call is TRBV13, the J call TRBJ1-4, with a weak D call TRBD1 (6 bases). Germline V gives CDR1 PRHDT, CDR2 FYEKMQ (reference sequence). This CDR3 region has 17 residues. Trimming shortened V by 4 bases and J by 0 bases, and 15 bases separated the two germline ends. The CDR3 loop is CASSSNGQPATNEKLFF. CDR3 coding DNA: TGTGCCAGCAGCTCAAATGGACAGCCTGCAACTAATGAAAAACTGTTTTTT.

As DNA, the CDR3 is TGTGCCAGCAGCCCCGGGGCGGGGGGCGGTGAAAAACTGTTTTTT. It yields the protein CASSPGAGGGEKLFF. The chain combines TRBV7-9 with TRBJ1-4; maybe TRBD1 (6 bases). The CDR3 has 15 residues. CDR1 and CDR2 (germline): SEHNR, FQNEAQ (reference sequence). V lost 5 bases to trimming and J lost 7 bases, with 17 bases between them.

The chain links TRBV27 to TRBJ2-3; no firm D call. Looked up from germline, CDR1 is MNHEY and CDR2 is SMNVEV (reference sequence). V lost 5 bases and J lost 0, with 12 bases in between. This CDR3 comprises 15 residues. CDR3 DNA: TGTGCCAGCAGTAACCGAGGACCAAGCACAGATACGCAGTATTTT. Protein: CASSNRGPSTDTQYF.

This clone occurred once. CDR3 bases: TGTGCCAGCAGCAGGGGACAGACAGCCCTGAATGAAAAACTGTTTTTT. Protein sequence: CASSRGQTALNEKLFF. The chain employs TRBV7-8 and TRBJ1-4; 7 bases agree with TRBD1. The CDR3 length is 16 residues. J was trimmed by 5 bases and V by 5 bases; bases with no gene match: 11. The germline V gene encodes CDR1 SGHVS and CDR2 FQNEAQ.